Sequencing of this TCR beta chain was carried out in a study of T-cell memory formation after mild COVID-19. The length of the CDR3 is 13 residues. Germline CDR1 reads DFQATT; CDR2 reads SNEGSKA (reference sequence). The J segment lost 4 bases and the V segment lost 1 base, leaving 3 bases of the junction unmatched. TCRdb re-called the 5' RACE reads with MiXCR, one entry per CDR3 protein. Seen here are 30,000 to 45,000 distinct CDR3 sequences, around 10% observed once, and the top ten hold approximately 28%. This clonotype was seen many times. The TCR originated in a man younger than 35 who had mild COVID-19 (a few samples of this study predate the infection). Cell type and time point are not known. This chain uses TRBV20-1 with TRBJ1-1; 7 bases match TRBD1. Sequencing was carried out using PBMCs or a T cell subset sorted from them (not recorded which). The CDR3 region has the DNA TGCAGTGCTAGAGTCTACAGGGGCACTGAAGCTTTCTTT. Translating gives CSARVYRGTEAFF.